Here is one T cell receptor beta chain with its context. The record originates from a study of control samples from healthy donors and cancer patients. CDR1 and CDR2 from the germline V gene are DFQATT and SNEGSKA (reference sequence). The CDR3 spans 11 residues. V lost 5 bases and J lost 4, with 9 bases in between. Assay: immunoSEQ multiplex PCR; the TCRdb copy retains only in-frame clones and omits some. The sample includes some 130,000 clones, roughly 91% of them seen just once. The clonotype originates from a man aged 45-65 years with head and neck cancer. This chain connects TRBV20-1 to TRBJ2-7; tentative D call: TRBD2 (5 bases). Sample: PBMCs. CDR3: CSAADYYEQYF. The CDR3 DNA follows: TGCAGTGCTGCCGACTATTACGAGCAGTACTTC.